This section outlines one T cell receptor (beta chain) sequence together with its context. Its antigen remains unknown. The sample originates from a study of blood T cells in healthy people across ages. Whole-study results and caveats: Reliance upon unsorted PBMCs precluded definitive naive versus antigen-experienced comparison.

The CDR3 consists of 13 residues. V was clipped by 3 bases and J by 2 bases, with 6 bases between them. CDR1 and CDR2 from the germline V gene are LGHDT and YNNKEL (reference sequence). A second PCR of 7 to 11 cycles used a sample-barcoded 5' primer and a J-beta primer mix. Each TCR beta cDNA got a 12-nucleotide random molecular identifier. Using its own MiXCR run on the 5' RACE reads, TCRdb lists one record per CDR3 protein. Here the sample spans around 800,000 distinct CDR3 sequences, 62% being singletons. The clonotype was recovered from a man aged 25-40 years in good health. The sequencing input was blood. This chain links TRBV3-1 with TRBJ2-3; D remains unclear. The CDR3 DNA sequence: TGTGCCAGCAGCCACCCTTCCACAGATACGCAGTATTTT. This encodes CASSHPSTDTQYF.